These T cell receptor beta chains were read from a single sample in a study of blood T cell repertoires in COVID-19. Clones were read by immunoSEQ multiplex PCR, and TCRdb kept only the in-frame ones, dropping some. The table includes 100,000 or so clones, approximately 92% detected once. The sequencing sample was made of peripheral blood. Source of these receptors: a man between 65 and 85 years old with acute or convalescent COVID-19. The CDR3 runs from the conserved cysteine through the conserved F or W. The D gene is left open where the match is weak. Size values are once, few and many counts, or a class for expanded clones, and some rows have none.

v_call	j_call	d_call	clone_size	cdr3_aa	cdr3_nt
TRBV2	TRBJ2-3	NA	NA	CASRLQGRDTQYF	TGTGCCAGCCGACTACAGGGAAGGGATACGCAGTATTTT
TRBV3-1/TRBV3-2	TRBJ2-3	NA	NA	CASSQDHSTDTQYF	TGTGCCAGCAGCCAAGATCATAGCACAGATACGCAGTATTTT
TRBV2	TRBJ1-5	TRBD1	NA	CASSSDRAGNQPQHF	TGTGCCAGCAGTTCCGACAGGGCGGGCAATCAGCCCCAGCATTTT
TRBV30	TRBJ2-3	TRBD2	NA	CACQRGPSSTDTQYF	TGTGCCTGCCAGCGGGGGCCCTCTAGCACAGATACGCAGTATTTT
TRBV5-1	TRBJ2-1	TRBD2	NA	CASRAPGLAGGLSYNEQFF	TGCGCCAGCAGAGCCCCCGGACTAGCGGGGGGCCTATCCTACAATGAGCAGTTCTTC
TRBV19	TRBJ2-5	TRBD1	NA	CASSILGQVEETQYF	TGTGCCAGTAGTATCCTGGGACAGGTAGAAGAGACCCAGTACTTC
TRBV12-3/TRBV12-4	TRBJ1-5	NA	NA	CASSLQAQPQHF	TGTGCCAGCAGTTTACAGGCCCAGCCCCAGCATTTT
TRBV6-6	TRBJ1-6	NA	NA	CALSSYNSPLHF	TGTGCCCTCAGCTCCTATAATTCACCCCTCCACTTT
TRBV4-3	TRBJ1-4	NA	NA	CASSQEWGLVSFATNEKLFF	TGCGCCAGCAGCCAAGAATGGGGCCTAGTCTCTTTTGCAACTAATGAAAAACTGTTTTTT
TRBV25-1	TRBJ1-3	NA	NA	CASRQVSGNTIYF	TGTGCCAGCAGACAGGTCTCTGGAAACACCATATATTTT
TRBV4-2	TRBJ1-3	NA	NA	CASSQVFRDTGSGNTIYF	TGTGCCAGCAGCCAAGTTTTCCGGGACACCGGCTCTGGAAACACCATATATTTT
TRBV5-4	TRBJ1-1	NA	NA	CASSLGAAQNTEAFF	TGTGCCAGCAGCTTGGGGGCAGCACAGAACACTGAAGCTTTCTTT
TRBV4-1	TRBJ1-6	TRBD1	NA	CASSRTDGTGLSPLHF	TGCGCCAGCAGCCGTACAGACGGGACAGGGCTGTCACCCCTCCACTTT
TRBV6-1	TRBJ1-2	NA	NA	CASSEAGRGRVTNYGYTF	TGTGCCAGCAGTGAAGCGGGCAGGGGCCGGGTCACTAACTATGGCTACACCTTC
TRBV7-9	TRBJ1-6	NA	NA	CASGPVAGNSPLHF	TGTGCCAGCGGCCCGGTGGCAGGAAATTCACCCCTCCACTTT
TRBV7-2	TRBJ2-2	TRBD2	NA	CASSLGTSGTTGELFF	TGTGCCAGCAGCTTAGGGACTAGCGGAACCACCGGGGAGCTGTTTTTT
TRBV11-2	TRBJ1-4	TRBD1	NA	CASSLLGQGGEKLFF	TGTGCCAGCAGCTTATTAGGACAGGGTGGTGAAAAACTGTTTTTT
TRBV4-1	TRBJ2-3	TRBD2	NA	CASSQGQGGTDTQYF	TGCGCCAGCAGCCAAGGGCAGGGAGGGACAGATACGCAGTATTTT
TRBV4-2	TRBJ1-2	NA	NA	CASSQRGVGYTF	TGTGCCAGCAGTCAGCGGGGGGTTGGCTACACCTTC
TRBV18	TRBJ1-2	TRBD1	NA	CATRDRGNYGYTF	TGTGCCACCCGGGACAGGGGGAACTATGGCTACACCTTC
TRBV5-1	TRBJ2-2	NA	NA	CASTHTGELFF	TGCGCCAGCACTCACACCGGGGAGCTGTTTTTT
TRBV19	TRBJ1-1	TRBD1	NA	CASSPHTRGTEAFF	TGTGCCAGTAGTCCACACACCAGGGGGACTGAAGCTTTCTTT
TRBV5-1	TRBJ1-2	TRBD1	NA	CASSQQGASGYTF	TGCGCCAGCAGCCAACAGGGGGCTAGTGGCTACACCTTC
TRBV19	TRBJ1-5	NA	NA	CASSIGGVGQPQHF	TGTGCCAGTAGTATAGGCGGGGTTGGGCAGCCCCAGCATTTT
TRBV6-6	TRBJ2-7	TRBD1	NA	CASRPRQGPYYEQYF	TGTGCCAGCAGGCCTCGACAGGGTCCATACTACGAGCAGTACTTC
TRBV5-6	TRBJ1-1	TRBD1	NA	CASSSYGQGRRNTEAFF	TGTGCCAGCAGCTCATACGGACAGGGGAGGAGGAACACTGAAGCTTTCTTT
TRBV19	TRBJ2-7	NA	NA	CASSIGPPPTIYEQYF	TGTGCCAGTAGTATAGGACCTCCCCCGACTATCTACGAGCAGTACTTC
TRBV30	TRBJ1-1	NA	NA	CAWSGVSTEAFF	TGTGCCTGGAGTGGAGTTTCCACTGAAGCTTTCTTT
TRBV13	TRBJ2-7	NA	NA	CASSLRGITYEQYF	TGTGCCAGCAGCCTGCGGGGTATTACCTACGAGCAGTACTTC
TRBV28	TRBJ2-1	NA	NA	CASSPHDASNEQFF	TGTGCCAGCAGTCCCCACGATGCTAGTAATGAGCAGTTCTTC
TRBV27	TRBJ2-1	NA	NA	CASSLGRGLALYNEQFF	TGTGCCAGCAGTTTAGGGCGCGGTCTAGCGTTGTACAATGAGCAGTTCTTC
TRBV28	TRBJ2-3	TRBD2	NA	CASRLAGWDTDTQYF	TGTGCCAGCCGACTAGCGGGATGGGACACAGATACGCAGTATTTT
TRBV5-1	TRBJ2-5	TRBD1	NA	CASSHRGTQETQYF	TGCGCCAGCAGCCACAGGGGGACCCAAGAGACCCAGTACTTC
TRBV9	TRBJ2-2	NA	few	CASSVVGTNTGELFF	TGTGCCAGCAGCGTAGTGGGCACGAACACCGGGGAGCTGTTTTTT
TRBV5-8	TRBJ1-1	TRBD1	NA	CASSLYPRQGPTNTEAFF	TGTGCCAGCAGCTTGTACCCCAGACAGGGACCCACGAACACTGAAGCTTTCTTT
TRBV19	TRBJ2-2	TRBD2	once	CASSFRTSNTGELFF	TGTGCCAGTAGTTTTCGGACTAGCAACACCGGGGAGCTGTTTTTT
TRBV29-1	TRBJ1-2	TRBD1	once	CSVTTGGANYGYTF	TGCAGCGTTACTACAGGGGGAGCTAACTATGGCTACACCTTC
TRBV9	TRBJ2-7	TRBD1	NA	CASSTTGGSYEQYF	TGTGCCAGCAGCACGACAGGGGGATCCTACGAGCAGTACTTC
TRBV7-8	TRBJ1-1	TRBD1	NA	CASSYHKRTGPYEAFF	TGTGCCAGCAGCTACCACAAACGGACAGGACCCTATGAAGCTTTCTTT
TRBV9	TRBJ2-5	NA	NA	CASSAQGGQETQYF	TGTGCCAGCAGCGCCCAGGGAGGCCAAGAGACCCAGTACTTC
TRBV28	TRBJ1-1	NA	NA	CASSLWRRGNTEAFF	TGTGCCAGCAGTTTATGGCGTAGGGGAAACACTGAAGCTTTCTTT
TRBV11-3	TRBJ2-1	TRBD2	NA	CASSLEVLTSGTYNEQFF	TGTGCCAGCAGCTTAGAGGTCCTGACTAGCGGTACCTACAATGAGCAGTTCTTC
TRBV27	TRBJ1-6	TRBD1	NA	CASSFSQGASSPLHF	TGTGCCAGCAGTTTCAGTCAGGGGGCGAGTTCACCCCTCCACTTT
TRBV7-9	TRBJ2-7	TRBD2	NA	CASSSGLAGPLNYEQYF	TGTGCCAGCAGCTCGGGACTAGCGGGGCCTTTAAACTACGAGCAGTACTTC
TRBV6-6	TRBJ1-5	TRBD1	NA	CASRRDRLSNQPQHF	TGTGCCAGCAGAAGGGACAGACTTAGCAATCAGCCCCAGCATTTT
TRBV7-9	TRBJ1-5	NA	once	CASSFGGQLGNQPQHF	TGTGCCAGCAGCTTTGGAGGACAGCTGGGCAATCAGCCCCAGCATTTT
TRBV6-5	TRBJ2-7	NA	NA	CASFRRDSNEQYF	TGTGCCAGCTTTCGGCGGGACTCCAACGAGCAGTACTTC
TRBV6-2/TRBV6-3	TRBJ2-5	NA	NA	CASSLIGETQYF	TGTGCCAGCAGTCTCATCGGAGAGACCCAGTACTTC